A single sample is the source of the 24 T cell receptor beta chains below, sequenced in a study of T cell clonality in common variable immunodeficiency. Sequencing was performed with immunoSEQ multiplex PCR; in TCRdb, only in-frame clones are kept and a portion is missing. This sample carries about 42,000 clones, none of them present only once. Sequencing was done on a sample of peripheral blood mononuclear cells. The receptors were gathered from a person aged 18 to 75 in good health.

This clone was seen ten or more times. The CDR3 extends 3 residues past the end of the read, so its final part is completed from the germline J gene. The gene calls are TRBV7-3 and TRBJ2-2; TRBD2 aligns across 11 bases. J was trimmed by 6 bases and V by 5 bases; bases with no gene match: 5. In germline, CDR1 is SGHTA, CDR2 FQGTGA. The CDR3 is made up of 15 amino acids. The CDR3 here is CASSPRLAGSGELFF. CDR3 DNA, as far as it was read: TGTGCCAGCAGCCCCCGACTAGCGGGATCCGGGGAG. The whole variable domain, filled in from reference TRBV7-3 and TRBJ2-2, reads GAGVSQTPSNKVTEKGKYVELRCDPISGHTALYWYRQSLGQGPEFLIYFQGTGAADDSGLPNDRFFAVRPEGSVSTLKIQRTERGDSAVYLCASSPRLAGSGELFFGEGSRLTVL.

This clone was counted many times. Read sequence stops 3 residues before the CDR3 end, and the germline J gene provides the missing end. The chain recombines TRBV5-4 with TRBJ2-7; a possible D gene is TRBD2 (5 bases). CDR3 length: 14 residues. Germline V gene lookup returns CDR1 SGHNT and CDR2 YYREEE (reference sequence). Trimming pared 2 bases from V and 2 bases from J, leaving 11 bases between. CDR3 bases read: TGTGCCAGCAGCTTCAACGCGGGTACCTACGAG. Translated: CASSFNAGTYE. The entire CDR3 protein reads CASSFNAGTYEQYF.

This clone came up many times. The read finishes 3 residues shy of the CDR3 end, and the germline J gene is used to complete it. This sequence joins TRBV7-8 and TRBJ2-5; TRBD2 agrees at 13 bases. Unmatched junction bases numbered 5, after V lost 2 bases and J lost 5 bases. This CDR3 is 16 amino acids long. Looked up from germline, CDR1 is SGHVS and CDR2 is FQNEAQ. The part of the CDR3 DNA that was read is TGTGCCAGCAGCTTATATGGGACTAGCGGGGACGAGACC. Translation gives CASSLYGTSGDET. The whole CDR3 sequence is CASSLYGTSGDETQYF.

Ten or more counts support this clone. Read sequence stops 3 residues before the CDR3 end, and the germline J gene provides the missing end. The V call is TRBV5-1, the J call TRBJ1-1, with 11 nucleotides matching TRBD1. The trim removed 4 bases at V and 5 bases at J, leaving 7 bases unmatched. This CDR3 has 15 residues. Germline V gene sequence: CDR1 SGHRS, CDR2 YFSETQ. The CDR3 DNA, read in part, is TGCGCCAGCAGCGTAGGGACAGGGGGACGGACTGAA. Its protein product is CASSVGTGGRTE. The whole CDR3 protein reads CASSVGTGGRTEAFF.

This clone was recorded many times. Read sequence stops 3 residues before the CDR3 end, and the germline J gene provides the missing end. Other DNA sequences in this specimen translate into the identical CDR3. The chain is built from TRBV7-3 and TRBJ2-1, with 15 bases fitting TRBD2. From germline, CDR1 is SGHTA and CDR2 FQGTGA. This CDR3 is 18 amino acids long. Trimming at V came to 4 bases and at J to 1 base, leaving 5 bases not matched to a gene. The CDR3 here is CASSSGLAGGSSYNEQFF. The sequenced CDR3 bases are TGTGCCAGCAGCTCGGGACTAGCGGGAGGTTCATCCTACAATGAG.

This clone was found many times. The read finishes 3 residues shy of the CDR3 end, and the germline J gene is used to complete it. The chain employs TRBV5-6 and TRBJ2-7; 9 nucleotides agree with TRBD2. The CDR3 runs 15 residues. With 0 bases clipped from V and 5 bases from J, the junction kept 6 bases outside the gene matches. Germline-derived CDR1 and CDR2 are SGHDT and YYEEEE. CDR3 protein: CASSLGSGRWDEQYF. CDR3 DNA, as far as it was read: TGTGCCAGCAGCTTGGGTAGCGGGAGATGGGACGAG.

This clone was recorded at least ten times. The read terminates 3 residues before the CDR3 end, so the remaining end is supplied by the germline J gene. The rearrangement joins TRBV12-3 or TRBV12-4 to TRBJ2-7; 11 bases agree with TRBD2. The junction had 7 bases not matched to a gene; V was cut back by 6 bases and J by 0 bases. There are 16 residues in the CDR3. The CDR3 bases that were read are TGTGCCAGCAGCCGAGCCGGGACTAGCGGCTCCTACGAG. Translation: CASSRAGTSGSYE. The entire CDR3 sequence reads CASSRAGTSGSYEQYF.

This clone appeared many times. With the read ending 3 residues before the CDR3 end, the germline J gene is used to fill in that end. This chain connects TRBV7-3 to TRBJ2-5; 7 bases line up with TRBD2. Unmatched junction bases numbered 10, after V lost 5 bases and J lost 4 bases. The CDR3 consists of 15 residues. The V gene's germline CDR1 is SGHTA and CDR2 FQGTGA. This chain's CDR3 is CASSPALGGGETQYF. The sequenced CDR3 bases are TGTGCCAGCAGCCCCGCCCTTGGGGGGGGAGAGACC.

This clone was found many times. The CDR3 extends 3 residues past the end of the read, so its final part is completed from the germline J gene. The gene calls are TRBV27 and TRBJ2-5; a weak D match, TRBD1 (7 bases). The germline gives CDR1 MNHEY, CDR2 SMNVEV (reference sequence). V gave up 6 bases and J gave up 2 bases, with 13 bases separating them. The CDR3 extends over 14 amino acids. CDR3 region: CASRGAGGQETQYF. CDR3 DNA, as far as it was read: TGTGCCAGCAGAGGGGCAGGGGGGCAAGAGACC.

Many counts were recorded for this clone. The CDR3 end lies 3 residues beyond the end of the read and is filled in from the germline J gene. This chain joins TRBV30 and TRBJ1-6, with D perhaps matching TRBD1 (6 bases). The CDR3 runs to 13 residues. V lost 1 base, J lost 7 bases, and 8 bases lay in between. The germline V gene encodes CDR1 GTSNPN and CDR2 SVGIG (reference sequence). The CDR3 sequence: CAWSGGTNSPLHF. Partial CDR3 DNA: TGTGCCTGGAGTGGTGGGACAAATTCACCC.

This clone was found many times. With the read ending 3 residues before the CDR3 end, the germline J gene is used to fill in that end. The rearrangement links TRBV20-1 to TRBJ1-2; 9 bases map to TRBD1. Per the germline V gene, CDR1 is DFQATT and CDR2 is SNEGSKA (reference sequence). The CDR3 is 16 amino acids. Partial CDR3 DNA: TGCAGTGCTAGAGATGGGTCGGGACAGGGTCGTAGAGGC. Protein product: CSARDGSGQGRRG. Given in full, the CDR3 is CSARDGSGQGRRGYTF.

This clone appeared many times. The read finishes 3 residues shy of the CDR3 end, and the germline J gene is used to complete it. The chain has TRBV7-3 and TRBJ2-3, with TRBD2 identical over 16 bases. This CDR3 is 18 amino acids long. After removal of 0 bases from V and 4 bases from J, the junction contained 4 bases not matched to a gene. Germline V gene data show CDR1 as SGHTA and CDR2 as FQGTGA. Partial CDR3 DNA: TGTGCCAGCAGCTTAACGGGGACTAGCGGGAGGGCTGCAGATACG. This encodes CASSLTGTSGRAADT. The complete CDR3 protein is CASSLTGTSGRAADTQYF.

This clone has a handful of counts. The read falls 3 residues short of the CDR3 end, and the missing part is taken from the germline J gene. The chain couples TRBV18 to TRBJ1-2; D unclear. Germline V lookup: CDR1 KGHSH, CDR2 LQKENI. The CDR3 has 12 residues. This CDR3 reads CASSKTQNDYTF. The CDR3 bases that were read are TGTGCCAGCTCAAAAACCCAGAATGAC.

At least ten counts were recorded for this clone. The observed sequence ends 3 residues before the CDR3 terminus, with the missing tail filled in from the germline J gene. V and J are TRBV30 and TRBJ2-7; 11 bases match TRBD1. This CDR3 comprises 13 residues. Germline V gene lookup returns CDR1 GTSNPN and CDR2 SVGIG (reference sequence). V shed 3 bases, J shed 5 bases, and the junction held 3 bases outside the gene matches. The CDR3 bases that were read are TGTGCCTGGAGCGGGACAGGGGGAAACGAG. The encoded protein is CAWSGTGGNE. The entire CDR3 sequence reads CAWSGTGGNEQYF.

This clone was seen repeatedly, ten times or more. The read gets to within 3 residues of the CDR3 end, and the germline J gene fills in the rest. This sequence joins TRBV20-1 and TRBJ1-4; the D gene is possibly TRBD1 (6 bases). The V and J ends lost 5 bases and 0 bases respectively, with 10 bases between them. CDR1 and CDR2 from the germline V gene are DFQATT and SNEGSKA (reference sequence). The CDR3 contains 14 residues. The CDR3 region is CSASGQTTNEKLFF. Partial CDR3 DNA: TGCAGTGCTTCAGGACAGACAACTAATGAAAAA.

This clone appeared a few times. The read stops 3 residues short of the end of the CDR3; the missing end is completed from the germline J gene. The chain employs TRBV7-8 and TRBJ1-5, with 9 nucleotides matching TRBD1. The J segment lost 4 bases and the V segment lost 4 bases, leaving 2 bases of the junction unmatched. The CDR3 is 14 residues long. Germline V CDR1 and CDR2: SGHVS, FQNEAQ. The CDR3 bases that were read are TGTGCCAGCAGCTCGACAGGGGGAAATCAGCCC. Residues: CASSSTGGNQP. The whole CDR3 protein reads CASSSTGGNQPQHF.

This clone showed up many times. The read ends 3 residues early relative to the CDR3; the germline J gene fills the gap. V and J are TRBV20-1 and TRBJ2-3; no clear D. Per germline, CDR1 DFQATT and CDR2 SNEGSKA (reference sequence). The CDR3 totals 14 residues. V lost 1 base to trimming and J lost 0 bases, with 8 bases between them. The sequenced part of the CDR3 DNA is TGCAGTGCTAGAGTCACAGTGAGCACAGATACG. Its translation is CSARVTVSTDT. The full CDR3 reads CSARVTVSTDTQYF.

This clone was seen at least ten times. The read ends 3 residues shy of where the CDR3 ends; the end is completed using the germline J gene. The chain links TRBV5-1 to TRBJ2-5; D ambiguous. The V and J ends lost 6 bases and 3 bases respectively, with 6 bases between them. Germline lookup yields CDR1 SGHRS and CDR2 YFSETQ. The CDR3 has 11 amino acids. The covered CDR3 bases are TGCGCCAGCAATTCTGAAGAGACC. It specifies CASNSEET. The complete CDR3 protein is CASNSEETQYF.

Ten or more counts support this clone. The missing CDR3 end, 3 residues past where the read stops, is filled in from the germline J gene. The V gene is TRBV2, the J gene TRBJ2-1, with D hard to call. Germline CDR1 SNHLY, CDR2 FYNNEI. The CDR3 spans 14 residues. The V gene lost 6 bases and the J gene lost 7 bases, with 16 bases spanning the gap. The sequenced CDR3 bases are TGTGCCAGCAGAAGGTCCGTCAGTTCAAATGAG. Amino acid sequence: CASRRSVSSNE. The CDR3 in its entirety is CASRRSVSSNEQFF.

The table lists this clone with many counts. The CDR3 end falls 3 residues outside the read, so it is completed with the germline J gene. V is TRBV9 and J is TRBJ2-1; maybe TRBD1 (6 bases). Between the trimmed V and J ends, which lost 2 bases and 0 bases, there was a span of 9 bases. The CDR3 covers 15 residues. Germline V gives CDR1 SGDLS, CDR2 YYNGEE. The CDR3 sequence: CASSVRGGSYNEQFF. The sequenced CDR3 bases are TGTGCCAGCAGCGTTAGAGGGGGCTCCTACAATGAG.

This clone was detected many times. Read sequence stops 3 residues before the CDR3 end, and the germline J gene provides the missing end. This chain joins TRBV5-1 and TRBJ2-5; the D gene is possibly TRBD2 (6 bases). Germline assignment: CDR1 SGHRS and CDR2 YFSETQ. This CDR3 has 16 amino acids. Trimming shortened V by 2 bases and J by 5 bases, and 19 bases separated the two germline ends. CDR3 loop: CASSLGFGGSVETQYF. CDR3 DNA, as far as it was read: TGCGCCAGCAGCTTAGGATTTGGGGGGAGTGTGGAGACC. Complete variable domain (other parts from reference TRBV5-1 and TRBJ2-5): KAGVTQTPRYLIKTRGQQVTLSCSPISGHRSVSWYQQTPGQGLQFLFEYFSETQRNKGNFPGRFSGRQFSNSRSEMNVSTLELGDSALYLCASSLGFGGSVETQYFGPGTRLLVL.

This clone occurred many times. The CDR3 is CASSRQGFNEKLFF. The covered CDR3 bases are TGCGCCAGCAGCCGACAGGGGTTTAATGAAAAA. The chain carries TRBV4-1 and TRBJ1-4, with 8 bases matching TRBD1. The read finishes 3 residues shy of the CDR3 end, and the germline J gene is used to complete it. This CDR3 comprises 14 residues. Germline V gene lookup returns CDR1 MGHRA and CDR2 YSYEKL. Germline trimming cut 4 bases from V and 4 bases from J; bases unmatched to any gene: 2.

At least ten counts were recorded for this clone. The CDR3: CASSSQGAGDTQYF. The sequenced CDR3 bases are TGTGCCAGCAGCTCCCAGGGGGCCGGGGATACG. The chain couples TRBV11-2 to TRBJ2-3, with 8 bases that match TRBD1. The observed sequence ends 3 residues before the CDR3 terminus, with the missing tail filled in from the germline J gene. The ends lost 4 bases at V and 6 bases at J; junction bases unmatched: 6. The CDR3 totals 14 residues. Germline CDR1 is SGHAT and CDR2 is FQNNGV.

This clone was seen many times. With the read ending 3 residues before the CDR3 end, the germline J gene is used to fill in that end. J is TRBJ1-1 and V is TRBV5-1, with D possibly being TRBD1 (5 bases). Germline loops: CDR1 SGHRS, CDR2 YFSETQ. Trimming took 4 bases from V and 4 from J, leaving 14 bases between them. The CDR3 extends over 14 amino acids. The CDR3 spells CASSPFGGSTEAFF. CDR3 DNA, as far as it was read: TGCGCCAGCAGCCCTTTTGGGGGGTCCACTGAA.